This T cell receptor beta chain comes out of a study of T-cell memory formation after mild COVID-19. V lost 2 bases and J lost 4; bases outside the gene matches: 5. Germline CDR1 reads DFQATT; CDR2 reads SNEGSKA (reference sequence). The CDR3 spans 13 residues. Concerning this clonotype itself: Antigen: not known.

Study results and limitations: Clones that shrank (day 15 to 85) were balanced CD4/CD8, whereas later expanders leaned CD4+.

TCRdb ran MiXCR on the 5' RACE reads and lists one entry per CDR3 protein. The sample comprises 110,000 to 150,000 distinct CDR3 sequences, about 25% of which are singletons, and approximately 25% rests with the top ten. Sequenced: PBMCs or a T cell subset sorted from them (not recorded which). The chain uses TRBV20-1 and TRBJ2-7; 7 bases agree with TRBD1. The TCR was taken from an adult woman who had mild COVID-19 (a few samples of this study predate the infection). Cell type and time point are not known. The CDR3 region is CSARFDREYEQYF. The CDR3 DNA reads as TGCAGTGCTAGATTTGACAGGGAGTACGAGCAGTACTTC.